This T cell receptor (beta chain) was captured in a study of identifying expanded T cells in peripheral blood. The assay was immunoSEQ multiplex PCR, and TCRdb's table has in-frame clones only and misses some. The sample records 55,000 to 60,000 clones, around 90% being singletons. The CDR3 has 13 amino acids. V lost 3 bases and J 1 base, leaving 7 bases between the germline ends. The germline gives CDR1 SGHRS, CDR2 YFSETQ. This receptor was obtained from a person aged 18 to 75 in good health. This chain links TRBV5-1 with TRBJ1-2, with unresolved D. Specimen: blood. In nucleotides, the CDR3 is TGCGCCAGCAGCTCAACAGTTAACTATGGCTACACCTTC. This encodes CASSSTVNYGYTF.